This T cell receptor beta chain was observed in a study of CD8 T cells in Susac syndrome. Sequencing of TCR beta was carried out in blood CD8+ and CD4+ T cells. The control participants were healthy donors, and these controls were matched with respect to both age and sex. The CD8+ and CD4+ T cells were negatively isolated, with the TEMRA cells enriched by FACS. This clonotype was counted a single time. Random hexamers were used to reverse transcribe the RNA input (roughly 0.5 to 1 ug). By means of immunoSEQ multiplex PCR, TCR beta CDR3 spanning 54 Vbeta and 13 Jbeta underwent amplification. TCRdb re-derived calls from the immunoSEQ multiplex PCR reads in MiXCR, one entry per CDR3 protein. The sample yields some 170,000 distinct CDR3 sequences, just under 95% seen once. The sequence derives from a human donor in good health. Sequencing was carried out using CD4+ T cells from PBMCs.

The chain's CDR3 is CASSQQGQGMGYTF. The CDR3 coding sequence is TGTGCCAGCAGCCAGCAGGGACAGGGCATGGGCTACACCTTC. The V gene is TRBV3-1, the J gene TRBJ1-2; TRBD1 matches 9 bases. The V gene's germline CDR1 is LGHDT and CDR2 YNNKEL (reference sequence). This CDR3 contains 14 residues. V was pared by 3 bases and J by 8 bases, with 7 bases of the junction left unmatched. Full variable domain (rest looked up from reference TRBV3-1 and TRBJ1-2): DTAVSQTPKYLVTQMGNDKSIKCEQNLGHDTMYWYKQDSKKFLKIMFSYNNKELIINETVPNRFSPKSPDKAHLNLHINSLELGDSAVYFCASSQQGQGMGYTFGSGTRLTVV.